This TCR beta chain was recorded in a study of response to subunit inactivated influenza vaccine. Findings of the study overall: That few new T cells are recruited by each seasonal influenza vaccination was the authors' suggestion.

The CDR3 is 12 residues long. Trimming removed 3 bases at V and 6 bases at J, with 10 bases between. In germline, CDR1 is SGHRS, CDR2 YFSETQ. This clonotype was counted many times. Its antigen is unidentified. TCRdb passed the RT-PCR reads through MiXCR, listing each CDR3 protein once. The sample lists approximately 500,000 distinct CDR3 sequences, 14% occurring once. This material consisted of PBMCs from blood, taken about 12 days after vaccination. This rearrangement joins TRBV5-1 to TRBJ2-7; D call uncertain. The clonotype originates from a middle-aged man who received an inactivated influenza vaccine. The CDR3 sequence is CASSYDRAEQYF. The CDR3 DNA reads as TGCGCCAGCAGCTACGATAGGGCCGAGCAGTACTTC.